This TCR beta chain was identified during a study of T cells in Graves' hyperthyroidism and ophthalmopathy. On the study more broadly: Peripheral blood was drawn at first diagnosis, prior to all treatment.

Template material for amplifying TCR beta CDR3 regions consisted of RNA transcripts. The HTBI primer set drove a first-round RT-PCR of the TCR CDR3. TCRdb reanalysed the multiplex PCR reads using MiXCR and keeps one entry per CDR3 protein. The sample lists about 410,000 distinct CDR3 sequences; 14% to 15% were seen once. Germline V gene lookup returns CDR1 KGHSH and CDR2 LQKENI. The length of the CDR3 is 14 residues. V lost 2 bases and J 1 base, leaving 8 bases between the germline ends. This clonotype was seen ten or more times. Ophthalmopathy patients had moderate-to-severe active disease, CAS ≥3, NOSPECS ≥4, and disease duration under 3 months. Patients having uncontrolled infection, another autoimmune disease, pregnancy or lactation were not included. Thyroid ultrasound, orbital computed tomography, clinical symptoms, and serum thyroxine and TRAb underpinned diagnoses.

This TCR was sampled from a man aged 18 to 35 with Graves' ophthalmopathy. The gene calls are TRBV18 and TRBJ1-1; D remains unclear. Sequencing input: blood. The CDR3 DNA is TGTGCCAGCTCACCATATAAGGAGAACACTGAAGCTTTCTTT. Translation: CASSPYKENTEAFF.